Detailed here is one TCR beta chain. Its antigen is unknown. This CDR3 has 15 residues. Germline CDR1 reads LNHDA; CDR2 reads SQIVND (reference sequence). V was shortened by 1 base and J by 4 bases, with 14 bases between the two germline ends. This sample stems from a study of cytomegalovirus exposure and HLA in healthy donors. The study's findings and limits: Presence/absence results assume similar sequencing depth per donor, which may not hold. Most of the CMV-associated TCR beta chains (in a later analysis) appeared to be HLA-restricted.

The CMV serostatus of this donor went unrecorded. PCR was performed using 60 Vbeta and 13 Jbeta primers. Clones were read by immunoSEQ multiplex PCR, and TCRdb kept only the in-frame ones, dropping some. The sample lists about 150,000 clones, around 80% occurring once. Sequenced material: PBMCs. The receptor was derived from a man aged 30 to 45 in good health. The chain is built from TRBV19 and TRBJ2-7; maybe TRBD2 (5 bases). CDR3 protein: CASSIVLRTGYEQYF. The CDR3 DNA is TGTGCCAGTAGTATAGTCCTCCGGACTGGATACGAGCAGTACTTC.